A selection of T cell receptor beta chains follows, all from one sample in a study of blood T cell repertoires in COVID-19. The repertoire was sequenced with immunoSEQ multiplex PCR; TCRdb's copy has only in-frame clones and lacks some. This sample carries about 98,000 clones, approximately 90% of them seen once, and the ten largest clones take approximately 4.9%. Sequenced sample: peripheral blood. The receptors here all came from a man between 65 and 80 years old with acute or convalescent COVID-19. CDR3s include the opening cysteine and the closing phenylalanine or tryptophan. Each record gives: CDR3 protein, CDR3 DNA, V gene, clone size, D gene, J gene. A D gene is named only where the DNA matches it firmly. Clone sizes are given selectively: once, few, many, or a class where the clone is expanded.

CASSQNNQETQYF	TGTGCCAGCAGCCAAAACAACCAAGAGACCCAGTACTTC	TRBV2	NA	NA	TRBJ2-5
CASRGQTGNTIYF	TGTGCCAGCAGAGGACAGACCGGAAACACCATATATTTT	TRBV12-3/TRBV12-4	few	NA	TRBJ1-3
CASSLSGFDTEAFF	TGCGCCAGCAGCTTGTCAGGGTTCGACACTGAAGCTTTCTTT	TRBV5-1	NA	NA	TRBJ1-1
CAISDPGRVSGNTIYF	TGTGCCATCAGTGATCCAGGCAGGGTATCTGGAAACACCATATATTTT	TRBV10-3	NA	NA	TRBJ1-3
CASSKGGANYGYTF	TGTGCCAGCAGCAAAGGGGGGGCCAACTATGGCTACACCTTC	TRBV6-5	NA	NA	TRBJ1-2
CSVDGGGGPGANVLTF	TGCAGCGTTGATGGAGGGGGCGGCCCTGGGGCCAACGTCCTGACTTTC	TRBV29-1	NA	NA	TRBJ2-6
CASSLGQVLAGNTIYF	TGTGCCAGCAGCTTGGGACAGGTCCTTGCTGGAAACACCATATATTTT	TRBV5-4	NA	NA	TRBJ1-3
CASSLYTGELFF	TGTGCCAGCAGCCTGTACACCGGGGAGCTGTTTTTT	TRBV5-6	NA	NA	TRBJ2-2
CAWSVSGQSSYEQYF	TGTGCCTGGAGTGTATCGGGACAGAGCTCCTACGAGCAGTACTTC	TRBV30	NA	TRBD1	TRBJ2-7
CASSPAGGRTDTQYF	TGTGCCAGCTCACCAGCGGGGGGGCGTACAGATACGCAGTATTTT	TRBV18	NA	TRBD2	TRBJ2-3
CASSAPGQATDTQYF	TGTGCCAGCAGCGCACCGGGACAGGCTACAGATACGCAGTATTTT	TRBV6-4	NA	TRBD1	TRBJ2-3
CATKTSSRQGSSGANVLTF	TGTGCCACCAAAACATCGTCACGGCAGGGAAGCTCTGGGGCCAACGTCCTGACTTTC	TRBV24-1	once	NA	TRBJ2-6
CASSPKTGQARNTGANVLTF	TGTGCCAGCAGTCCCAAAACAGGACAGGCCAGGAACACTGGGGCCAACGTCCTGACTTTC	TRBV6-6	NA	TRBD1	TRBJ2-6
CASSLSGQLYGYTF	TGTGCCAGCAGCTTAAGCGGACAGTTATATGGCTACACCTTC	TRBV5-5	NA	NA	TRBJ1-2
CASSLIGGQGSYTF	TGCGCCAGCAGCTTGATAGGTGGGCAGGGGAGCTACACCTTC	TRBV5-1	NA	NA	TRBJ1-2
CASSPRTENTEAFF	TGTGCCAGCTCACCCCGGACAGAGAACACTGAAGCTTTCTTT	TRBV18	NA	NA	TRBJ1-1
CAWTQALVRATEAFF	TGTGCCTGGACACAAGCCCTAGTACGCGCCACTGAAGCTTTCTTT	TRBV30	once	NA	TRBJ1-1
CASSFGPVAGRGYTF	TGCGCCAGCAGCTTTGGGCCCGTGGCTGGCAGGGGCTACACCTTC	TRBV5-1	NA	NA	TRBJ1-2
CASSNHRGLAKNIQYF	TGTGCCAGCAGCAACCACAGGGGACTAGCCAAAAACATTCAGTACTTC	TRBV21-1	few	NA	TRBJ2-4
CASSFETGGINQPQHF	TGTGCCAGCAGCTTCGAGACAGGTGGGATCAATCAGCCCCAGCATTTT	TRBV2	NA	NA	TRBJ1-5
CASSPRIPWGVYF	TGTGCCAGTAGTCCCCGTATCCCCTGGGGAGTCTATTTT	TRBV19	NA	NA	TRBJ2-3
CASSPPGGTEKLFF	TGTGCCAGCTCACCACCGGGGGGTACAGAAAAACTGTTTTTT	TRBV18	NA	NA	TRBJ1-4
CASSNLAGGRLLNEQFF	TGTGCCAGTAGTAATTTAGCGGGGGGGCGTCTTCTCAATGAGCAGTTCTTC	TRBV19	NA	TRBD2	TRBJ2-1
CASRRGISGNTIYF	TGTGCCAGCAGACGCGGCATCTCTGGAAACACCATATATTTT	TRBV6-5	NA	NA	TRBJ1-3
CASSLENRAPEKLFF	TGCGCCAGCAGCTTAGAGAACAGGGCTCCGGAAAAACTGTTTTTT	TRBV5-1	NA	NA	TRBJ1-4
CAGKQGNQPQHF	TGTGCCGGTAAACAGGGAAATCAGCCCCAGCATTTT	TRBV28	NA	NA	TRBJ1-5
CASSYPGGPQHF	TGTGCCAGCAGTTACCCCGGGGGGCCCCAGCATTTT	TRBV6-5	NA	NA	TRBJ1-5
CASSQEGQNTEAFF	TGTGCCAGCAGCCAAGAGGGGCAGAACACTGAAGCTTTCTTT	TRBV3-1/TRBV3-2	NA	NA	TRBJ1-1
CAISDREREKLFF	TGTGCCATCAGTGATAGGGAGAGGGAAAAACTGTTTTTT	TRBV10-3	NA	NA	TRBJ1-4
CASSTGLAGGVETQYF	TGTGCCAGCAGTACTGGACTAGCGGGGGGAGTAGAGACCCAGTACTTC	TRBV6-6	NA	TRBD2	TRBJ2-5
CASRWTEGTQYF	TGTGCCAGCAGGTGGACCGAGGGGACCCAGTACTTC	TRBV12-3/TRBV12-4	NA	NA	TRBJ2-5
CASSEANPGANTEAFF	TGTGCCAGCAGTGAAGCTAATCCAGGGGCGAACACTGAAGCTTTCTTT	TRBV6-1	NA	NA	TRBJ1-1
CASKPSGTANTEAFF	TGCGCCAGCAAGCCTTCCGGGACAGCGAACACTGAAGCTTTCTTT	TRBV5-1	NA	TRBD1	TRBJ1-1
CASSLVPSGGDEQFF	TGTGCCAGCAGCTTAGTCCCTAGCGGGGGGGATGAGCAGTTCTTC	TRBV7-2	NA	TRBD2	TRBJ2-1
CASSEKTPTTGNTGELFF	TGTGCCAGCAGTGAAAAGACCCCCACGACAGGGAACACCGGGGAGCTGTTTTTT	TRBV27	NA	NA	TRBJ2-2
CASTSVDSNNSPLHF	TGTGCCAGTACCTCGGTGGACAGTAATAATTCACCCCTCCACTTT	TRBV19	NA	NA	TRBJ1-6
CASSFDRPDVGAFF	TGCGCCAGCAGCTTTGACAGACCCGACGTGGGAGCTTTCTTT	TRBV5-1	NA	NA	TRBJ1-1
CASSSIAGAEETQYF	TGTGCCAGCAGCTCAATAGCGGGGGCGGAAGAGACCCAGTACTTC	TRBV7-3	NA	TRBD2	TRBJ2-5
CASSVRTSGGTDTQYF	TGTGCCAGCAGCGTAAGGACTAGCGGGGGTACAGATACGCAGTATTTT	TRBV9	NA	TRBD2	TRBJ2-3
CASSGLGTDVNTEAFF	TGCGCCAGCAGCGGCCTCGGCACAGACGTGAACACTGAAGCTTTCTTT	TRBV5-1	few	NA	TRBJ1-1
CASRRGQETYNEQFF	TGTGCCAGCAGAAGAGGACAGGAAACTTACAATGAGCAGTTCTTC	TRBV6-5	NA	TRBD1	TRBJ2-1
CATSRPRGSAGGPPDTQYF	TGTGCCACCAGCAGACCCCGGGGGTCAGCGGGGGGGCCGCCAGATACGCAGTATTTT	TRBV15	NA	TRBD2	TRBJ2-3
CASSANSGGAEETQYF	TGTGCCAGCAGCGCTAATAGCGGGGGGGCCGAAGAGACCCAGTACTTC	TRBV11-2	NA	TRBD2	TRBJ2-5
CASSRGGERTDTQYF	TGTGCCAGCAGCCGCGGGGGGGAACGCACAGATACGCAGTATTTT	TRBV7-2	NA	TRBD2	TRBJ2-3
CASSTGPDRPNEKLFF	TGCGCCAGCAGCACAGGACCGGACAGGCCGAATGAAAAACTGTTTTTT	TRBV5-1	NA	TRBD1	TRBJ1-4
CASSQVQGWVEQYF	TGCGCCAGCAGCCAAGTACAGGGGTGGGTCGAGCAGTACTTC	TRBV4-1	few	TRBD1	TRBJ2-7
CASSFRSGTNRLGNQPQHF	TGTGCCAGCAGTTTTCGGTCCGGGACAAATCGCCTCGGCAATCAGCCCCAGCATTTT	TRBV28	NA	NA	TRBJ1-5
CASSKDFYNEQFF	TGTGCCAGCAGCAAGGACTTCTACAATGAGCAGTTCTTC	TRBV7-3	NA	NA	TRBJ2-1
CASSQGETSGQNTQYF	TGTGCCAGCAGCCAAGGTGAGACTAGCGGCCAGAATACGCAGTATTTT	TRBV3-1/TRBV3-2	NA	TRBD2	TRBJ2-3
CAWSVQGNEKLFF	TGTGCCTGGAGTGTACAGGGTAATGAAAAACTGTTTTTT	TRBV30	NA	NA	TRBJ1-4
CASSLGRGEETQYF	TGTGCCAGCAGCTTGGGCAGGGGGGAGGAGACCCAGTACTTC	TRBV5-4	NA	NA	TRBJ2-5
CASSPGQGLSNQPQHF	TGTGCCAGCTCACCAGGGCAGGGGCTTAGCAATCAGCCCCAGCATTTT	TRBV18	few	NA	TRBJ1-5
CASSQVPAAQETQYF	TGTGCCAGCTCGCAAGTCCCGGCGGCACAAGAGACCCAGTACTTC	TRBV18	NA	NA	TRBJ2-5